The 10 T cell receptor beta chains reported below all come from one sample, sequenced in a study of T-cell reconstitution after alpha-beta-depleted transplantation in children. As it was prepared, the TCRbeta library received unique molecular identifiers. Via MiXCR, TCRdb re-called the PCR reads, giving one row per CDR3 protein. The data show 440,000 or so distinct CDR3 sequences, approximately 10% seen once. The sample was PBMCs from the stem cell graft donor, taken from the stem cell graft. The receptor set was obtained from a human donor who donated a stem cell graft to a child with acute myeloid leukemia.

The CDR3 here is CATSSREDNTDTQYF. Here the CDR3 DNA reads TGTGCCACCAGTTCCCGGGAGGACAACACAGATACGCAGTATTTT. The chain has TRBV24-1 and TRBJ2-3; 7 bases agree with TRBD2. This CDR3 contains 15 residues. Germline CDR1 is KGHDR and CDR2 is SFDVKD. V was pared by 6 bases and J by 2 bases, with 7 bases of the junction left unmatched.

This chain connects TRBV6-2 or TRBV6-3 to TRBJ1-6; the D is unclear. Germline values: CDR1 MNHEY, CDR2 SVGEGT. V dropped 6 bases and J dropped 11 bases, with 11 bases sitting between them. This CDR3 is 12 amino acids long. CDR3 residues: CASSGISTPLHF. DNA of the CDR3: TGTGCCAGCAGCGGGATCTCGACACCCCTCCACTTT.

This clonotype has just a few counts. The gene calls are TRBV4-1 and TRBJ2-4, with D uncertain. This CDR3 has 19 amino acids. V was trimmed by 0 bases and J by 0 bases, leaving 18 bases between them. Germline V gives CDR1 MGHRA, CDR2 YSYEKL. The CDR3 loop reads CASSQDEALGLIAKNIQYF. As DNA, the CDR3 is TGCGCCAGCAGCCAAGATGAGGCACTTGGGCTCATAGCCAAAAACATTCAGTACTTC.

CDR3 protein: CSARVTAFPYGYTF. The CDR3 DNA reads TGCAGTGCTAGAGTGACAGCCTTTCCCTATGGCTACACCTTC. V usage is TRBV20-1 and J usage is TRBJ1-2, with a possible D match to TRBD1 (5 bases). Germline V gives CDR1 DFQATT, CDR2 SNEGSKA (reference sequence). Deletions cut 1 base from V and 4 bases from J, with 13 bases between. The CDR3 is made up of 14 amino acids.

This clonotype was found a few times. The chain carries TRBV2 and TRBJ1-4, with 8 bases that match TRBD1. The junction had 7 bases not matched to a gene; V was cut back by 2 bases and J by 8 bases. Germline CDR1 is SNHLY and CDR2 is FYNNEI. The CDR3 sequence is 15 residues long. CDR3 region: CASSEPQGAGEKLFF. The CDR3 DNA reads as TGTGCCAGCAGTGAACCCCAGGGGGCAGGAGAAAAACTGTTTTTT. The full variable domain, rest sourced from reference TRBV2 and TRBJ1-4, is EPEVTQTPSHQVTQMGQEVILRCVPISNHLYFYWYRQILGQKVEFLVSFYNNEISEKSEIFDDQFSVERPDGSNFTLKIRSTKLEDSAMYFCASSEPQGAGEKLFFGSGTQLSVL.

This clonotype was picked up many times. The chain combines TRBV4-2 with TRBJ1-6, with D maybe TRBD1 (5 bases). CDR1 is LGHNA and CDR2 is YNFKEQ in the germline V gene. CDR3 length equals 16 residues. V was pared by 1 base and J by 7 bases, with 14 bases between. CDR3 region: CASSQGLGEMNSPLHF. The CDR3 DNA reads as TGTGCCAGCAGCCAAGGGTTGGGGGAAATGAATTCACCCCTCCACTTT.

This clonotype was seen a few times. V and J are TRBV10-3 and TRBJ1-2, with TRBD1 matching 9 bases. Per germline, CDR1 ENHRY and CDR2 SYGVKD. The CDR3 has 13 amino acids. The V gene end was trimmed by 4 bases and the J gene end by 4 bases; junction bases not matched to a gene: 1. CDR3 protein: CAISGDRAYGYTF. In nucleotides, the CDR3 is TGTGCCATCAGTGGGGACAGGGCCTATGGCTACACCTTC.

This clonotype was recorded many times. The chain links TRBV20-1 to TRBJ2-7, with TRBD2 matching over 15 bases. The CDR3 runs 16 residues. V shed 0 bases, J shed 6 bases, and the junction held 6 bases outside the gene matches. CDR1 is DFQATT and CDR2 is SNEGSKA in the germline V gene (reference sequence). CDR3 coding DNA: TGCAGTGCTAGAGACCGCCGGACTAGCGGGAGGGTCGAGCAGTACTTC. This codes for CSARDRRTSGRVEQYF.

The chain has TRBV27 and TRBJ2-6; TRBD2 agrees at 7 bases. Trimming took 2 bases from V and 3 from J; bases not matched to a gene: 4. This CDR3 has 16 residues. CDR1 and CDR2 from the germline V gene are MNHEY and SMNVEV (reference sequence). The DNA for the CDR3 is TGTGCCAGCAGTTTAAGGAGCGGGGTTGGGGCCAACGTCCTGACTTTC. Translating it yields CASSLRSGVGANVLTF.

V gene TRBV5-6 combines with J gene TRBJ2-7; TRBD1 agrees at 7 bases. From germline, CDR1 is SGHDT and CDR2 YYEEEE. The V and J ends lost 4 bases and 3 bases, in that order; junction bases with no gene match: 4. The CDR3 is 13 amino acids. CDR3 sequence reads: CASSEGQVYEQYF. CDR3 sequence (DNA): TGTGCCAGCAGCGAAGGACAGGTCTACGAGCAGTACTTC.